The 29 T cell receptor beta chains presented below share a single source sample, sequenced in a study of response to subunit inactivated influenza vaccine. TCRdb reanalysed the RT-PCR reads using MiXCR and keeps one entry per CDR3 protein. The table has 600,000 to 850,000 distinct CDR3 sequences, less than 15% seen once. Sequenced material: PBMCs from blood, taken 14 to 15 days before vaccination. These receptors were obtained from a man between 50 and 59 years old who received an inactivated influenza vaccine.

This clonotype was observed a few times. V is TRBV29-1 and J is TRBJ2-1; 12 nucleotides align to TRBD2. The CDR3 is 14 residues long. Germline CDR1 and CDR2: SQVTM and ANQGSEA. The junction had 6 bases not matched to a gene; V was cut back by 6 bases and J by 6 bases. CDR3: CSVLGLAGSNEQFF. In DNA form, the CDR3 reads TGCAGCGTACTAGGACTAGCGGGAAGCAATGAGCAGTTCTTC.

This clonotype was recorded many times. The gene calls are TRBV5-1 and TRBJ2-7, with 9 bases that match TRBD1. The germline gives CDR1 SGHRS, CDR2 YFSETQ. This CDR3 comprises 14 residues. The V segment lost 4 bases and the J segment 3 bases; nucleotides outside the gene matches: 5. CDR3 DNA sequence: TGCGCCAGCAGCCTCCGGACAGGGGACTACGAGCAGTACTTC. It encodes CASSLRTGDYEQYF.

This chain uses TRBV5-1 with TRBJ2-7, with 9 bases that match TRBD1. Germline values: CDR1 SGHRS, CDR2 YFSETQ. CDR3 length equals 14 residues. V trimming: 4 bases; J trimming: 4 bases; junction bases outside the gene matches: 6. Written as DNA, the CDR3 is TGCGCCAGCAGCGTACAGGGGGCGCGGTACGAGCAGTACTTC. It encodes CASSVQGARYEQYF.

Many counts were recorded for this clonotype. This rearrangement joins TRBV28 to TRBJ2-3, with D possibly TRBD1 on 5 matching bases. Germline CDR1 MDHEN, CDR2 SYDVKM. The CDR3 is 14 amino acids. Trimming stripped 8 bases from V and 0 bases from J, with 12 bases between. The CDR3 DNA sequence: TGTGCCAGCGAACAGGTCCCTAGCACAGATACGCAGTATTTT. Translated, it gives CASEQVPSTDTQYF.

The J gene is TRBJ1-6, the V gene TRBV12-3 or TRBV12-4; 9 positions match TRBD1. CDR3 length: 15 amino acids. The J segment lost 8 bases and the V segment lost 5 bases, leaving 7 bases of the junction unmatched. Written as DNA, the CDR3 is TGTGCCAGCAGTATCGGACAGGGGAACTATTCACCCCTCCACTTT. Encoded protein: CASSIGQGNYSPLHF.

V gene TRBV3-1 combines with J gene TRBJ1-1; D remains unclear. The germline V gene has CDR1 LGHDT and CDR2 YNNKEL (reference sequence). This CDR3 contains 14 residues. V lost 1 base and J 3 bases, leaving 9 bases between the germline ends. CDR3 region: CASSQVAGDTEAFF. DNA of the CDR3: TGTGCCAGCAGCCAAGTTGCCGGGGACACTGAAGCTTTCTTT.

The table lists this clonotype with a few counts. The gene calls are TRBV7-8 and TRBJ2-5, with 9 bases aligning to TRBD1. V lost 5 bases, J lost 5 bases, and 9 bases stayed unmatched. The germline V gene has CDR1 SGHVS and CDR2 FQNEAQ. This CDR3 is 15 amino acids long. As DNA, the CDR3 is TGTGCCAGCAGCAGATCCGGGACAGGGTATGAGACCCAGTACTTC. It yields the protein CASSRSGTGYETQYF.

The sample holds a few counts of this clonotype. The CDR3, as DNA: TGCAGTGCCCTGGGACTGCTGTTGACGACTAATGAAAAACTGTTTTTT. Protein: CSALGLLLTTNEKLFF. V is TRBV20-1 and J is TRBJ1-4, with D possibly TRBD1 on 5 matching bases. V was pared by 6 bases and J by 2 bases, with 19 bases between. The CDR3 runs to 16 residues. Germline values: CDR1 DFQATT, CDR2 SNEGSKA (reference sequence).

V and J are TRBV7-6 and TRBJ2-1; 12 bases line up with TRBD2. The CDR3 totals 16 residues. With 5 bases clipped from V and 7 bases from J, the junction kept 9 bases outside the gene matches. CDR1 and CDR2 from the germline V gene are SGHVS and FNYEAQ. The chain's CDR3 is CASSITSGRMGNEQFF. Here the CDR3 DNA reads TGTGCCAGCAGCATAACTAGCGGGAGGATGGGAAATGAGCAGTTCTTC. The variable domain in full, with the rest retrieved from reference TRBV7-6 and TRBJ2-1, is GAGVSQSPRYKVTKRGQDVALRCDPISGHVSLYWYRQALGQGPEFLTYFNYEAQQDKSGLPNDRFSAERPEGSISTLTIQRTEQRDSAMYRCASSITSGRMGNEQFFGPGTRLTVL.

The chain couples TRBV18 to TRBJ2-1; weak D call: TRBD1 (6 bases). CDR1 KGHSH and CDR2 LQKENI come from the germline V gene. The CDR3 runs 16 residues. Trimming shortened V by 3 bases and J by 9 bases, and 21 bases separated the two germline ends. The CDR3 loop is CASSPVEVRGRIEQFF. CDR3 bases: TGTGCCAGCTCACCGGTAGAGGTCAGGGGAAGGATTGAGCAGTTCTTC.

The genes are TRBV9 and TRBJ1-5; a weak D match, TRBD1 (6 bases). CDR3 length equals 14 residues. Trimming cost V 5 bases and J 0 bases, with 9 bases left between them. Germline lookup yields CDR1 SGDLS and CDR2 YYNGEE. DNA for the CDR3: TGTGCCAGCAGTGAGGGGGTTAGCAATCAGCCCCAGCATTTT. Its protein is CASSEGVSNQPQHF. Supplemented by reference TRBV9 and TRBJ1-5, the full variable domain reads DSGVTQTPKHLITATGQRVTLRCSPRSGDLSVYWYQQSLDQGLQFLIQYYNGEERAKGNILERFSAQQFPDLHSELNLSSLELGDSALYFCASSEGVSNQPQHFGDGTRLSIL.

This clonotype was counted between two and nine times. The chain is built from TRBV6-2 or TRBV6-3 and TRBJ2-3, with D perhaps matching TRBD2 (6 bases). Trimming cost V 7 bases and J 1 base, with 21 bases left between them. CDR1 and CDR2 from the germline V gene are MNHEY and SVGEGT. There are 17 residues in the CDR3. The CDR3 loop is CASTPRSGTPRTDTQYF. CDR3 sequence (DNA): TGTGCCAGCACCCCCCGTTCTGGGACTCCACGCACAGATACGCAGTATTTT.

This clonotype was recorded a few times. The chain has TRBV11-2 and TRBJ2-3; D unresolved. The V end lost 6 bases, the J end lost 1 base, and 14 bases lay between the germline ends. The CDR3 runs to 15 residues. Germline V CDR1 and CDR2: SGHAT, FQNNGV. CDR3 region: CASSLLAVGTDTQYF. The CDR3 DNA follows: TGTGCCAGCAGTTTGTTAGCAGTTGGCACAGATACGCAGTATTTT.

This rearrangement joins TRBV12-3 or TRBV12-4 to TRBJ2-1; 7 nucleotides match TRBD2. The CDR3 spans 16 residues. Unmatched junction bases numbered 14, after V lost 4 bases and J lost 8 bases. This CDR3 reads CASSSFGLGARDEQFF. In nucleotides, the CDR3 is TGTGCCAGCAGTTCGTTTGGACTAGGGGCTAGGGATGAGCAGTTCTTC.

The CDR3: CASSIWDRVRSTGELFF. The CDR3 nucleotides read TGTGCCAGTAGTATCTGGGACAGGGTAAGGAGCACCGGGGAGCTGTTTTTT. The rearrangement joins TRBV19 to TRBJ2-2, with 9 bases aligning to TRBD1. This CDR3 is built from 17 residues. Trimming removed 3 bases from V and 4 bases from J; junction bases left unmatched: 9. Germline V lookup: CDR1 LNHDA, CDR2 SQIVND (reference sequence).

This chain uses TRBV5-5 with TRBJ1-1; D uncertain. The CDR3 runs 13 residues. Germline V gives CDR1 SGHKS, CDR2 YYEKEE (reference sequence). The V end lost 3 bases, the J end lost 4 bases, and 10 bases lay between the germline ends. The CDR3 loop is CASSYVSSTEAFF. Here the CDR3 DNA reads TGTGCCAGCAGCTATGTCTCGAGCACTGAAGCTTTCTTT. Complete variable domain (other parts from reference TRBV5-5 and TRBJ1-1): DAGVTQSPTHLIKTRGQQVTLRCSPISGHKSVSWYQQVLGQGPQFIFQYYEKEERGRGNFPDRFSARQFPNYSSELNVNALLLGDSALYLCASSYVSSTEAFFGQGTRLTVV.

The table lists this clonotype with a few counts. The V and J genes are TRBV6-1 and TRBJ2-5; 7 bases line up with TRBD1. This CDR3 is 14 amino acids long. V was pared by 6 bases and J by 4 bases, with 8 bases of the junction left unmatched. From germline, CDR1 is MNHNS and CDR2 SASEGT. CDR3 loop: CASRRQGRVETQYF. The DNA for the CDR3 is TGTGCCAGCAGGCGACAGGGTCGGGTAGAGACCCAGTACTTC.

The chain uses TRBV12-3 or TRBV12-4 and TRBJ1-2; D remains ambiguous. Trimming stripped 2 bases from V and 6 bases from J, with 13 bases between. CDR3 size: 14 residues. The CDR3 sequence is CASSLPPLGDGYTF. The CDR3 nucleotides read TGTGCCAGCAGTTTACCCCCGCTCGGGGATGGCTACACCTTC.

The chain recombines TRBV29-1 with TRBJ2-5, with 9 positions matching TRBD1. The germline gives CDR1 SQVTM, CDR2 ANQGSEA. V lost 6 bases, J lost 2 bases, and 7 bases stayed unmatched. This CDR3 region has 14 residues. The CDR3 loop is CSVTKGTGQETQYF. Written as DNA, the CDR3 is TGCAGCGTGACGAAAGGGACAGGGCAAGAGACCCAGTACTTC. The variable domain in full, with the rest retrieved from reference TRBV29-1 and TRBJ2-5, is SAVISQKPSRDICQRGTSLTIQCQVDSQVTMMFWYRQQPGQSLTLIATANQGSEATYESGFVIDKFPISRPNLTFSTLTVSNMSPEDSSIYLCSVTKGTGQETQYFGPGTRLLVL.

This clonotype was seen many times. This chain links TRBV4-3 with TRBJ1-1, with 8 bases identical to TRBD1. Losses at the gene ends were 0 bases for V and 2 bases for J; bases not matched to a gene: 11. Germline CDR1 LGHNA, CDR2 YSLEER. The CDR3 extends over 18 amino acids. CDR3 bases: TGCGCCAGCAGCCAAGAGGCTGGGGGACAGGCCTCAAACACTGAAGCTTTCTTT. Protein: CASSQEAGGQASNTEAFF.

The chain couples TRBV10-3 to TRBJ2-1; 8 bases match TRBD2. V shed 3 bases and J 3 bases; nucleotides not matched to a gene: 7. Germline assignment: CDR1 ENHRY and CDR2 SYGVKD. The CDR3 extends over 16 amino acids. CDR3 in amino acids: CAISDSGTSYYNEQFF. The CDR3 coding sequence is TGTGCCATCAGTGATTCCGGGACTAGTTACTACAATGAGCAGTTCTTC.

This clonotype occurred a few times. The chain uses TRBV4-1 and TRBJ2-3; D is possibly TRBD1 or TRBD2 (6 bases each). V shed 1 base and J shed 2 bases, with 19 bases lying between them. This CDR3 has 18 amino acids. Germline V lookup: CDR1 MGHRA, CDR2 YSYEKL. The CDR3 sequence is CASSQGLARGGSTDTQYF. The CDR3 region has the DNA TGCGCCAGCAGCCAAGGACTGGCCAGGGGAGGTTCCACAGATACGCAGTATTTT.

The table lists this clonotype with a few counts. The chain couples TRBV12-3 or TRBV12-4 to TRBJ2-1; 11 nucleotides line up with TRBD2. The ends lost 8 bases at V and 0 bases at J; junction bases unmatched: 9. This CDR3 has 17 residues. CDR3 bases: TGTGCCAGCCTTGGGGGTAGCGGGAGGGGCTCCTACAATGAGCAGTTCTTC. Its translation is CASLGGSGRGSYNEQFF.

Ten or more counts support this clonotype. The genes are TRBV7-9 and TRBJ2-3, with 8 positions matching TRBD1. CDR3 length equals 16 residues. Germline V gene data show CDR1 as SEHNR and CDR2 as FQNEAQ (reference sequence). V was clipped by 5 bases and J by 0 bases; unmatched bases: 7. Written as DNA, the CDR3 is TGTGCCAGCAGCAAATATCAGGGGGCGAGCACAGATACGCAGTATTTT. It translates to CASSKYQGASTDTQYF.

V gene TRBV6-2 or TRBV6-3 combines with J gene TRBJ1-5; 8 bases fit TRBD1. Germline-derived CDR1 and CDR2 are MNHEY and SVGEGT. This CDR3 spans 15 amino acids. The V and J ends lost 5 bases and 1 base, in that order; junction bases with no gene match: 4. Written as DNA, the CDR3 is TGTGCCAGCAGTCCACAGGGGGACAGCAATCAGCCCCAGCATTTT. This gives the protein CASSPQGDSNQPQHF.

This clonotype was picked up a small number of times. V usage is TRBV6-1 and J usage is TRBJ2-1; 8 nucleotides match TRBD2. The CDR3 length is 14 residues. V dropped 7 bases and J dropped 7; count of bases not matched to a gene: 9. Germline loops: CDR1 MNHNS, CDR2 SASEGT. CDR3 DNA sequence: TGTGCCAGCATCAAAGCGGGAGTCGGTAATGAGCAGTTCTTC. It specifies CASIKAGVGNEQFF.

CDR3 sequence: CASSEPGLPYNEQFF. The CDR3 DNA is TGTGCCAGCAGTGAGCCGGGACTACCATACAATGAGCAGTTCTTC. V and J are TRBV6-1 and TRBJ2-1; 7 bases agree with TRBD2. Per the germline V gene, CDR1 is MNHNS and CDR2 is SASEGT. The length of the CDR3 is 15 residues. The V segment lost 3 bases and the J segment 4 bases; nucleotides outside the gene matches: 6.

The chain employs TRBV18 and TRBJ2-7, with D possibly matching TRBD2 (5 bases). V was cut by 2 bases and J by 6 bases, with 11 bases left in between. The CDR3 is 13 residues long. Germline V lookup: CDR1 KGHSH, CDR2 LQKENI. The DNA of the CDR3 is TGTGCCAGCTCACCAAGGGAGTTCGGCGAGCAGTACTTC. Translation: CASSPREFGEQYF.

V gene TRBV28 combines with J gene TRBJ2-6; D not resolved. V was clipped by 11 bases and J by 2 bases, with 10 bases between them. CDR1 is MDHEN, CDR2 SYDVKM, per germline. The CDR3 loop spans 13 amino acids. Here the CDR3 reads CAGSRAGANVLTF. The CDR3 region has the DNA TGTGCCGGGTCCCGTGCTGGGGCCAACGTCCTGACTTTC.